This paragraph covers one TCR beta chain sequence. What it binds is not known. The data are from a study of tumor-infiltrating lymphocytes in localized non-small cell lung cancer. Study observations and caveats: T-cell fraction did not differ between immunotypes IM1 and IM2. Recurrence-free survival showed no association with tumor T-cell fraction.

TCRdb's copy holds only in-frame clones and misses some; the assay was immunoSEQ multiplex PCR. This sample carries over 14,000 clones, approximately 80% of them seen once, and the ten largest clones take 15% to 20%. The CDR3 is 13 residues long. The germline CDR1 and CDR2 sequences are SGHAT and FQNNGV. Trimming shortened V by 5 bases and J by 8 bases, and 15 bases separated the two germline ends. The material sequenced was lung tumor tissue. This chain uses TRBV11-2 with TRBJ1-2, with a tentative D call TRBD1 (5 bases). The receptor's source is a human donor with non-small cell lung cancer. CDR3 amino acids: CASSRGTAVGYTF. The CDR3 bases are TGTGCCAGCAGCCGTGGGACCGCAGTCGGCTACACCTTC.